Each of the 13 T cell receptor beta chains below was sequenced from the same sample in a study of blood T cell repertoires in COVID-19. TCRdb's copy holds only in-frame clones and misses some; the assay was immunoSEQ multiplex PCR. The sample gives 54,000 or so clones, over 75% of which show up once; approximately 3.5% is in the top ten. The sequenced sample was peripheral blood. All receptors come from a woman aged 80 or over with acute or convalescent COVID-19.

The rearrangement links TRBV7-2 to TRBJ1-3, with D hard to call. The CDR3 loop spans 16 amino acids. Germline assignment: CDR1 SGHTA and CDR2 FQGNSA. V was pared by 1 base and J by 0 bases, with 10 bases between. The CDR3: CASSLGAAGSGNTIYF. The DNA for the CDR3 is TGTGCCAGCAGCTTAGGGGCAGCGGGCTCTGGAAACACCATATATTTT. Full variable domain (remainder filled in from reference TRBV7-2 and TRBJ1-3): GAGVSQSPSNKVTEKGKDVELRCDPISGHTALYWYRQSLGQGLEFLIYFQGNSAPDKSGLPSDRFSAERTGGSVSTLTIQRTQQEDSAVYLCASSLGAAGSGNTIYFGEGSWLTVV.

The CDR3 DNA sequence: TGTGCCTGGGGGGCCAGGGCCGACGAGCAGTACTTC. Translation gives CAWGARADEQYF. J is TRBJ2-7 and V is TRBV30; perhaps TRBD1 as D (5 bases). Germline CDR1 reads GTSNPN; CDR2 reads SVGIG (reference sequence). The CDR3 is 12 amino acids. Trimming took 5 bases from V and 5 from J, leaving 13 bases between them.

J is TRBJ1-5 and V is TRBV7-9; 9 positions match TRBD1. Losses at the gene ends were 5 bases for V and 1 base for J; bases not matched to a gene: 6. The CDR3 covers 16 residues. From germline, CDR1 is SEHNR and CDR2 FQNEAQ (reference sequence). The CDR3 nucleotides are TGTGCCAGCAGCCGCGGGACAGGGTTGAGCAATCAGCCCCAGCATTTT. This translates into CASSRGTGLSNQPQHF. The entire variable domain, with the rest obtained from reference TRBV7-9 and TRBJ1-5, is as follows: DTGVSQNPRHKITKRGQNVTFRCDPISEHNRLYWYRQTLGQGPEFLTYFQNEAQLEKSRLLSDRFSAERPKGSFSTLEIQRTEQGDSAMYLCASSRGTGLSNQPQHFGDGTRLSIL.

J is TRBJ2-7 and V is TRBV6-5; 8 positions match TRBD1. With 0 bases clipped from V and 3 bases from J, the junction kept 4 bases outside the gene matches. The germline V gene has CDR1 MNHEY and CDR2 SVGAGI. The CDR3 contains 15 residues. The CDR3 DNA reads as TGTGCCAGCAGTTACTCGAGGACAGGGATCTACGAGCAGTACTTC. Its protein is CASSYSRTGIYEQYF.

This CDR3 reads CAISELASTYEQYF. In nucleotides, the CDR3 is TGTGCCATCAGTGAACTAGCGAGCACCTACGAGCAGTACTTC. The chain employs TRBV10-3 and TRBJ2-7, with 7 positions matching TRBD2. The length of the CDR3 is 14 residues. J lost 2 bases, V lost 3 bases, and 4 bases had no gene match. CDR1 is ENHRY, CDR2 SYGVKD, per germline.

In DNA form, the CDR3 reads TGTGCCAGCAGCTTGGTGGCTAGCGGGGGGTCCTACAATGAGCAGTTCTTC. Translation gives CASSLVASGGSYNEQFF. The chain uses TRBV5-6 and TRBJ2-1; 11 nucleotides agree with TRBD2. The CDR3 covers 17 residues. Germline CDR1 and CDR2: SGHDT and YYEEEE. Germline trimming cut 0 bases from V and 1 base from J; bases unmatched to any gene: 3.

The rearrangement joins TRBV2 to TRBJ1-1; no definite D call. V was trimmed by 4 bases and J by 1 base, leaving 7 bases between them. The germline CDR1 and CDR2 sequences are SNHLY and FYNNEI. The CDR3 totals 13 residues. The CDR3 DNA follows: TGTGCCAGCAGTGTGGAGGCGAACACTGAAGCTTTCTTT. Protein product: CASSVEANTEAFF.

This chain connects TRBV7-9 to TRBJ1-1; D might be TRBD1 (5 bases). Germline loops: CDR1 SEHNR, CDR2 FQNEAQ (reference sequence). The CDR3 has 14 amino acids. V lost 5 bases and J lost 5, with 15 bases in between. Written as DNA, the CDR3 is TGTGCCAGCAGCCCCGGGGCCGGAGGGACTGAAGCTTTCTTT. Protein product: CASSPGAGGTEAFF.

The J gene is TRBJ1-3, the V gene TRBV7-8; TRBD1 matches at 10 bases. Trimming removed 4 bases from V and 3 bases from J; junction bases left unmatched: 6. The CDR3 sequence is 16 residues long. Germline V lookup: CDR1 SGHVS, CDR2 FQNEAQ. CDR3 coding DNA: TGTGCCAGCAGCTCCCGGGACAGGGGTTTTGGAAACACCATATATTTT. Translating gives CASSSRDRGFGNTIYF. The variable domain in full, with the rest retrieved from reference TRBV7-8 and TRBJ1-3, is GAGVSQSPRYKVAKRGQDVALRCDPISGHVSLFWYQQALGQGPEFLTYFQNEAQLDKSGLPSDRFFAERPEGSVSTLKIQRTQQEDSAVYLCASSSRDRGFGNTIYFGEGSWLTVV.

The chain recombines TRBV15 with TRBJ1-2; D remains ambiguous. The CDR3 spans 13 residues. Trimming left V 5 bases short and J 8 bases short, with 15 bases between. CDR1 and CDR2 from the germline V gene are LNHNV and YYDKDF (reference sequence). As DNA, the CDR3 is TGTGCCACCAGCCCCCCGGGAGAGAGAGGCTACACCTTC. Its protein is CATSPPGERGYTF.

The genes are TRBV7-9 and TRBJ2-7, with D hard to call. Germline CDR1 and CDR2: SEHNR and FQNEAQ (reference sequence). This CDR3 is built from 13 residues. V was shortened by 0 bases and J by 3 bases, with 6 bases between the two germline ends. CDR3 residues: CASSLAPFYEQYF. The DNA for the CDR3 is TGTGCCAGCAGCTTAGCTCCCTTCTACGAGCAGTACTTC.

The chain combines TRBV28 with TRBJ2-7; TRBD1 agrees at 9 bases. This CDR3 is 15 amino acids long. Germline V gives CDR1 MDHEN, CDR2 SYDVKM. The junction had 7 bases not matched to a gene; V was cut back by 5 bases and J by 2 bases. The CDR3 DNA follows: TGTGCCAGCAGTCCGCCGACAGGGGGGCCCTACGAGCAGTACTTC. Translating it yields CASSPPTGGPYEQYF.

The chain carries TRBV11-2 and TRBJ2-7; D is ambiguous. CDR1 and CDR2 from the germline V gene are SGHAT and FQNNGV. CDR3 size: 13 residues. V was clipped by 3 bases and J by 6 bases, with 12 bases between them. The CDR3 spells CASSFLFYPEQYF. DNA of the CDR3: TGTGCCAGCAGCTTTCTGTTCTACCCCGAGCAGTACTTC.